This T cell receptor beta chain was documented in a study of chemoradiotherapy in HPV16-positive cancers. Across the whole study: A couple of HPV16-positive patients' cells yielded candidate HPV-specific clones and common motifs.

This clone was counted between two and nine times. In germline, CDR1 is KGHSH, CDR2 LQKENI. The junction had 8 bases not matched to a gene; V was cut back by 2 bases and J by 7 bases. The CDR3 runs 15 residues. Only in-frame clones appear in the TCRdb table, and some are missing; sequencing was by immunoSEQ multiplex PCR. Altogether around 5,000 clones are present, more than 65% being singletons, with the ten largest covering about 17%. The V call is TRBV18, the J call TRBJ2-7; 10 bases are shared with TRBD1. Sequenced here: tumor tissue, sampled from a patient who underwent chemoradiotherapy. The TCR sequence derives from a human donor with HPV-associated anogenital cancer. The CDR3 DNA is TGTGCCAGCTCACCAGTCCCCGGGACAGGGGTTGAGCAGTACTTC. Translation gives CASSPVPGTGVEQYF.